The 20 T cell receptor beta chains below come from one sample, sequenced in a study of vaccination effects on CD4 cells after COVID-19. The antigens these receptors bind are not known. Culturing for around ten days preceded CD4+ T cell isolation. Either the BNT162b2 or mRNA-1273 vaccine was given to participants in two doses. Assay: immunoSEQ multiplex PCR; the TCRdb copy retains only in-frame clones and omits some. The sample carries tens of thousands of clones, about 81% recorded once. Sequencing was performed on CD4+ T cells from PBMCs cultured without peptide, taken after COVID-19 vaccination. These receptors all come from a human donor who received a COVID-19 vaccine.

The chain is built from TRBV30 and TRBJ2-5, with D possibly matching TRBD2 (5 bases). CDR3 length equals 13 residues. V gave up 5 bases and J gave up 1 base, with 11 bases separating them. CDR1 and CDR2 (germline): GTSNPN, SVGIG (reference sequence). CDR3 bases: TGTGCCTGGCTTCGGGATTTCCAAGAGACCCAGTACTTC. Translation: CAWLRDFQETQYF.

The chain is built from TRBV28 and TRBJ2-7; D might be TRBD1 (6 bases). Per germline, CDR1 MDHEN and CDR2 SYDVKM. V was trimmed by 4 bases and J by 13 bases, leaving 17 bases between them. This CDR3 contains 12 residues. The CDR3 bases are TGTGCCAGCAGTTATCAGGACAGCCGAACCTACTTC. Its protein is CASSYQDSRTYF. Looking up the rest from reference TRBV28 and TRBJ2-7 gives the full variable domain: DVKVTQSSRYLVKRTGEKVFLECVQDMDHENMFWYRQDPGLGLRLIYFSYDVKMKEKGDIPEGYSVSREKKERFSLILESASTNQTSMYLCASSYQDSRTYFGPGTRLTVT.

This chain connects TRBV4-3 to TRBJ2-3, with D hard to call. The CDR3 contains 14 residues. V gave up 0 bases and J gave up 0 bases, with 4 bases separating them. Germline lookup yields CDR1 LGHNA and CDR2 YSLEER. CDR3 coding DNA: TGCGCCAGCAGCCAAGATCGGAGCACAGATACGCAGTATTTT. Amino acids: CASSQDRSTDTQYF.

The CDR3 DNA reads as TGTGCCACCAGCAGAGATTTTTACAGGAAGGATTCACCCCTCCACTTT. As protein: CATSRDFYRKDSPLHF. The V call is TRBV15, the J call TRBJ1-6, with a weak D call TRBD1 (5 bases). Germline V gene sequence: CDR1 LNHNV, CDR2 YYDKDF (reference sequence). V lost 0 bases to trimming and J lost 8 bases, with 14 bases between them. The CDR3 has 16 residues.

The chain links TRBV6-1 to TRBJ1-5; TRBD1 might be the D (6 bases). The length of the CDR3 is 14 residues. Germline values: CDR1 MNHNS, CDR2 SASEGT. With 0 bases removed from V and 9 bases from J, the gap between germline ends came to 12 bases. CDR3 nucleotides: TGTGCCAGCAGTGAAGCGGGGGGGCCAGGGCCCCAGCATTTT. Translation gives CASSEAGGPGPQHF.

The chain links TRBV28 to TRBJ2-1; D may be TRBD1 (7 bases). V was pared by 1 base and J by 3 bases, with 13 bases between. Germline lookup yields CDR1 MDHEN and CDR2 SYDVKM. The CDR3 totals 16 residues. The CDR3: CASSLLGQGGYNEQFF. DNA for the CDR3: TGTGCCAGCAGTTTATTAGGGCAGGGGGGCTACAATGAGCAGTTCTTC.

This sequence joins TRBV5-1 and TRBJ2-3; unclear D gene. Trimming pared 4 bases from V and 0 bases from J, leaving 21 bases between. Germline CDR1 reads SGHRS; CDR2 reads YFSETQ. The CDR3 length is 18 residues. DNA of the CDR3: TGCGCCAGCAGCCCTACAAAAACTGTTAGGTATAGCACAGATACGCAGTATTTT. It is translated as CASSPTKTVRYSTDTQYF.

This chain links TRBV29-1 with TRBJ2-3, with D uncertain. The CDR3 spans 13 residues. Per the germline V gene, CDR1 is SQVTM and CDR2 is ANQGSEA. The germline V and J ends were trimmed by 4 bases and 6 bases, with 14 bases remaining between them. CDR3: CSVALSQSDTQYF. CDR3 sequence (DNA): TGCAGCGTTGCTCTCTCCCAGTCGGATACGCAGTATTTT.

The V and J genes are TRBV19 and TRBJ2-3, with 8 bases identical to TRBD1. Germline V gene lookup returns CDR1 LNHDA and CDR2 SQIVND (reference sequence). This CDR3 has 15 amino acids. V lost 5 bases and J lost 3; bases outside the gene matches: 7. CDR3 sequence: CASSGRTGRTDTQYF. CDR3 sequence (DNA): TGTGCCAGTAGTGGAAGGACAGGGAGGACAGATACGCAGTATTTT.

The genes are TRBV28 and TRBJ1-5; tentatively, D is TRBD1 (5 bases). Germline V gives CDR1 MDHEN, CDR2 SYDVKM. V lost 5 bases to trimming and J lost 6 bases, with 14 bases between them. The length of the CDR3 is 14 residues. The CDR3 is CASSGKRGPQPQHF. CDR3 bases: TGTGCCAGCAGTGGAAAAAGGGGTCCTCAGCCCCAGCATTTT. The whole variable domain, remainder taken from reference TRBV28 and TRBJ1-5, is DVKVTQSSRYLVKRTGEKVFLECVQDMDHENMFWYRQDPGLGLRLIYFSYDVKMKEKGDIPEGYSVSREKKERFSLILESASTNQTSMYLCASSGKRGPQPQHFGDGTRLSIL.

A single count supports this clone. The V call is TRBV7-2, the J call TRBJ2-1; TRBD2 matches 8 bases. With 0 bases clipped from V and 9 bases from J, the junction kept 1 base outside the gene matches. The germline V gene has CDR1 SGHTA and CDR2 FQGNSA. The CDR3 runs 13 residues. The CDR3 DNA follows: TGTGCCAGCAGCTTAGCGGGACTAGGTGAGCAGTTCTTC. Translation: CASSLAGLGEQFF.

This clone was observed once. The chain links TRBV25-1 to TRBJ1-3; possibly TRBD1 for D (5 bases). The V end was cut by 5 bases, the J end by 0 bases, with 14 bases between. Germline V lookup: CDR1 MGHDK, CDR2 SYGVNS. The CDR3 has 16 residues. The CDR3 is CASSPPGLNSGNTIYF. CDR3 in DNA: TGTGCCAGCAGTCCCCCAGGGCTTAACTCTGGAAACACCATATATTTT.

The CDR3 reads CASSISISKNTEAFF. CDR3 bases: TGTGCCAGTAGTATAAGCATTTCCAAGAACACTGAAGCTTTCTTT. The gene calls are TRBV19 and TRBJ1-1; no reliable D call. This CDR3 spans 15 amino acids. Per the germline V gene, CDR1 is LNHDA and CDR2 is SQIVND (reference sequence). V gave up 2 bases and J gave up 1 base, with 11 bases separating them.

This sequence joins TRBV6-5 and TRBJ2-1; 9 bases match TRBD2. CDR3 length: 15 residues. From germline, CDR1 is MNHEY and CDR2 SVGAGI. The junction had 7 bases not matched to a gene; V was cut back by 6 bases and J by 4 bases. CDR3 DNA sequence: TGTGCCAGCAGAAAAAGACTAGCGGTGTACAATGAGCAGTTCTTC. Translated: CASRKRLAVYNEQFF.

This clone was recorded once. The CDR3 bases are TGTGCCAGCAAGAAACAGGGGCTTAACTATGGCTACACCTTC. This gives the protein CASKKQGLNYGYTF. The chain combines TRBV28 with TRBJ1-2; 7 nucleotides align to TRBD1. The CDR3 totals 14 residues. From germline, CDR1 is MDHEN and CDR2 SYDVKM. V lost 7 bases, J lost 1 base, and 6 bases stayed unmatched.

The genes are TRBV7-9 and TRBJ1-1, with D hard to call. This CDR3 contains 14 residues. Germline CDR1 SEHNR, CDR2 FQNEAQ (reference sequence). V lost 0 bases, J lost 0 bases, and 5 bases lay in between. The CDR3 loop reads CASSLAPVNTEAFF. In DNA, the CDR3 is TGTGCCAGCAGCTTAGCGCCGGTGAACACTGAAGCTTTCTTT.

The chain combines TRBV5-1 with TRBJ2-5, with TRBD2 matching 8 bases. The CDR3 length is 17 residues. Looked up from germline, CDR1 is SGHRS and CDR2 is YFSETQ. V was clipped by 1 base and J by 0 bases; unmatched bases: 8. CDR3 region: CASSLRGASGYQETQYF. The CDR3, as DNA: TGCGCCAGCAGCTTGCGAGGGGCTAGCGGGTACCAAGAGACCCAGTACTTC. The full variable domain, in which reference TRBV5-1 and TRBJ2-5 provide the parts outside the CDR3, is KAGVTQTPRYLIKTRGQQVTLSCSPISGHRSVSWYQQTPGQGLQFLFEYFSETQRNKGNFPGRFSGRQFSNSRSEMNVSTLELGDSALYLCASSLRGASGYQETQYFGPGTRLLVL.

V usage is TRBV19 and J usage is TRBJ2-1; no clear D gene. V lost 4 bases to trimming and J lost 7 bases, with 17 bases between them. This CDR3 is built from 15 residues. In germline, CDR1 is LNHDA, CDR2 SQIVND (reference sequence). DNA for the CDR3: TGTGCCAGTAGTACCGGCATCCGGCAGTTTAATGAGCAGTTCTTC. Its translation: CASSTGIRQFNEQFF.

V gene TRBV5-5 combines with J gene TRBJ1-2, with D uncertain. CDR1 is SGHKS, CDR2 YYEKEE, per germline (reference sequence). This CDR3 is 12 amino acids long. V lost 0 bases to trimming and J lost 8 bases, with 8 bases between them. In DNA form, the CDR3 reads TGTGCCAGCAGCTTGGAAACTGGAGGCTACACCTTC. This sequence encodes CASSLETGGYTF.

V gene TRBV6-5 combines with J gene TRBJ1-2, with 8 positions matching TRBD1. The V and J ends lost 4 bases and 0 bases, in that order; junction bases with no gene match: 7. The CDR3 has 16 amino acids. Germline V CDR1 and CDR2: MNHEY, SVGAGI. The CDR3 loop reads CASSSPGQDANYGYTF. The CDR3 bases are TGTGCCAGCAGTTCTCCGGGACAGGATGCTAACTATGGCTACACCTTC.